This T cell receptor (beta chain) was found in a study of identical twins. In this sample, this clonotype turned up many times. Its antigen is not identified. A template switching step contributed a universal primer site, while unique molecular identifiers were present in the cDNA. Each CDR3 protein is one row after TCRdb ran MiXCR on the 5' RACE reads. The repertoire includes 200,000 to 300,000 distinct CDR3 sequences, about 10% of them detected once, and approximately 9.1% sits in the top ten. The CDR3 consists of 13 residues. Germline assignment: CDR1 SQVTM and CDR2 ANQGSEA. Trimming pared 1 base from V and 1 base from J, leaving 8 bases between. The study, taken as a whole, reports: Conclusions leaned on cross-sectional statistical analysis and did not track the same donors over time. The models systematically underestimated how much out-of-frame TCR alpha was shared in monozygotic twins. High-abundance cord blood beta clonotypes had fewer insertions; memory repertoires showed none.

J is TRBJ2-7 and V is TRBV29-1; D is unclear. Sequencing was performed on memory T cells sorted from blood. This clonotype was sampled from a man between 45 and 60 years old in good health. The CDR3 DNA follows: TGCAGCGTTGAAGGTCAGGAGTCCTACGAGCAGTACTTC. Translating gives CSVEGQESYEQYF.